This TCR beta chain was captured in a study of post-analysis software for immune sequencing data. About the research overall: The study covered relapsing-remitting, secondary progressive and progressive-relapsing courses of multiple sclerosis.

This clonotype was observed many times. The TCR beta cDNA libraries contained unique molecular identifiers. The yield from roughly 1 to 10 million T cells was roughly 0.5 million cDNA molecules in total. MiXCR, run by TCRdb on the PCR reads, gives a single entry per CDR3 protein. Of 400,000 to 500,000 distinct CDR3 sequences in the sample, 30% to 45% were seen once. Material: blood. The receptor's source is a girl aged 2 to 10 with multiple sclerosis.

CDR3: CASSQDEEFSGLSGSPLHF. CDR3 DNA sequence: TGTGCCAGCAGCCAAGATGAGGAGTTTTCGGGTTTATCGGGATCACCCCTCCACTTT. The chain employs TRBV4-2 and TRBJ1-6; D is unresolved. The CDR3 totals 19 residues. From germline, CDR1 is LGHNA and CDR2 YNFKEQ. The V and J ends lost 0 bases and 10 bases respectively, with 25 bases between them.